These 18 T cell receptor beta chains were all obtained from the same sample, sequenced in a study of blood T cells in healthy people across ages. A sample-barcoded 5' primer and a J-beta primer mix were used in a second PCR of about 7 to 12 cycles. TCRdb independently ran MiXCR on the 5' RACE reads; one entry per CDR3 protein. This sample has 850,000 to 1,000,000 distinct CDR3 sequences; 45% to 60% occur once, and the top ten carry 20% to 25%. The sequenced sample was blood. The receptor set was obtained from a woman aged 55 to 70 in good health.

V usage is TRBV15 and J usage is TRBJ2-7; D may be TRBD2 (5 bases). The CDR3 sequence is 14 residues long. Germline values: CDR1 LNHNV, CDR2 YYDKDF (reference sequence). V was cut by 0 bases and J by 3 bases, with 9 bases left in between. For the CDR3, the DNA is TGTGCCACCAGCAGAGACGGGGTCAGCTACGAGCAGTACTTC. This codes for CATSRDGVSYEQYF.

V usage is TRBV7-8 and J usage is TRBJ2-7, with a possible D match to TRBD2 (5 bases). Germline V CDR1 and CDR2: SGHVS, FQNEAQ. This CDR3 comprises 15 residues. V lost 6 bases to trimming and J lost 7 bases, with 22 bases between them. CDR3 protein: CASRYDIGPGGEQYF. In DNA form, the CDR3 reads TGTGCCAGCAGATATGATATAGGGCCTGGAGGTGAGCAGTACTTC.

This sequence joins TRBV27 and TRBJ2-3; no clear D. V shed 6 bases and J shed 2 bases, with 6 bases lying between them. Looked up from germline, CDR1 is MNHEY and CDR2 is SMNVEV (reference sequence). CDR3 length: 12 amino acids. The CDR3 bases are TGTGCCAGCAGGTCCTTCACAGATACGCAGTATTTT. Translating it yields CASRSFTDTQYF.

The CDR3 loop reads CASSSTATNEKLFF. In DNA form, the CDR3 reads TGTGCCAGCAGTTCGACAGCAACTAATGAAAAACTGTTTTTT. The chain has TRBV12-3 or TRBV12-4 and TRBJ1-4; possible D gene TRBD1, 5 bases. This CDR3 has 14 residues. V was shortened by 4 bases and J by 0 bases, with 6 bases between the two germline ends.

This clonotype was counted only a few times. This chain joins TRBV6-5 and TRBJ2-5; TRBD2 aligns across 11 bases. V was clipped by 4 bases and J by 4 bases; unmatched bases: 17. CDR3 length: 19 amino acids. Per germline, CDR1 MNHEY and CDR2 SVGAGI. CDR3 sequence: CASSWTRTSGLQTGETQYF. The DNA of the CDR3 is TGTGCCAGCAGTTGGACTCGGACTAGCGGGCTTCAGACGGGAGAGACCCAGTACTTC.

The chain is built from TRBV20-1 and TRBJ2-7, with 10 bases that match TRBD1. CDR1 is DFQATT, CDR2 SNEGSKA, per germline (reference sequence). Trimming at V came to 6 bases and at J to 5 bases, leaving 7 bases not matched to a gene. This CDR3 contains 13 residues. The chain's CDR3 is CSASRDRGHEQYF. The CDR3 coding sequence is TGCAGTGCCTCCCGGGACAGGGGTCACGAGCAGTACTTC.

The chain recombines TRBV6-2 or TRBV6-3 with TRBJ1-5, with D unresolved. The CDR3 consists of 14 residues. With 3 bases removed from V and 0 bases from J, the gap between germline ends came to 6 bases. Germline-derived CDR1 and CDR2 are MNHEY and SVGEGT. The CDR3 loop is CASSYQNSNQPQHF. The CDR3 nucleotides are TGTGCCAGCAGTTATCAGAATAGCAATCAGCCCCAGCATTTT.

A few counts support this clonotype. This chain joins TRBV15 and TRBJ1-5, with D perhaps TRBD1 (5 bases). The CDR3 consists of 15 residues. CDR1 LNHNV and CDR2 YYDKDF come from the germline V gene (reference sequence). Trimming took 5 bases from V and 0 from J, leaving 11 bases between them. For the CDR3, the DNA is TGTGCCACCAGCCACGGGGGGTATAGCAATCAGCCCCAGCATTTT. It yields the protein CATSHGGYSNQPQHF.

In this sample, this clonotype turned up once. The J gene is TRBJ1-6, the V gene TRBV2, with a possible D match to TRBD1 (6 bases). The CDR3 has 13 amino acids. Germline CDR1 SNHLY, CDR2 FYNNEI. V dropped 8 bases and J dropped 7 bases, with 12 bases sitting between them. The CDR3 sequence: CASRLGGNSPLHF. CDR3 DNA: TGTGCCAGCCGGCTTGGGGGCAATTCACCCCTCCACTTT.

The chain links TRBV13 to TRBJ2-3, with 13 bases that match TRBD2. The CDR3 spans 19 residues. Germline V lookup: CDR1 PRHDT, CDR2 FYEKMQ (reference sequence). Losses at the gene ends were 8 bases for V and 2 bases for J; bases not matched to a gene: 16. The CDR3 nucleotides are TGTGCCAGCTCAACTGGGGGGACTAGCGGGATCCCAGTCACAGATACGCAGTATTTT. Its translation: CASSTGGTSGIPVTDTQYF.

The CDR3, as DNA: TGTGCCAGCAGCCCGTATAGCTCTGGGGCCAACGTCCTGACTTTC. Its translation: CASSPYSSGANVLTF. The V and J genes are TRBV11-2 and TRBJ2-6; D unresolved. The CDR3 totals 15 residues. Between the trimmed V and J ends, which lost 5 bases and 0 bases, there was a span of 8 bases. CDR1 and CDR2 from the germline V gene are SGHAT and FQNNGV.

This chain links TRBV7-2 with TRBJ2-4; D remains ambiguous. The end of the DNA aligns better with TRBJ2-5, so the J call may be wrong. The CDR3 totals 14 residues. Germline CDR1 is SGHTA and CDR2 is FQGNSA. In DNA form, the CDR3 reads TGTGCCAGCAGCTTAGGTCCCGCCCAAGAGACCCAGTACTTC. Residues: CASSLGPAQETQYF.

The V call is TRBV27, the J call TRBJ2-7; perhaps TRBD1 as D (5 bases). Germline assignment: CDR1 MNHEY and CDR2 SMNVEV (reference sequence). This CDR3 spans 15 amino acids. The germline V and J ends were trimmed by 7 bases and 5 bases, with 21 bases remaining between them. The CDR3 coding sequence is TGTGCCAGCACCTTAATCCACGAAGGGGCGCACGAGCAGTACTTC. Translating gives CASTLIHEGAHEQYF.

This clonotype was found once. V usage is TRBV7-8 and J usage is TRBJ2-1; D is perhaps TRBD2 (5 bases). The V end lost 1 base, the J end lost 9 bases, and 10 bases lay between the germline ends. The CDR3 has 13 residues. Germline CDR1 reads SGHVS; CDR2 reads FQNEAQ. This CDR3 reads CASSLGYEGEQFF. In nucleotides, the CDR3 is TGTGCCAGCAGCTTAGGTTACGAGGGTGAGCAGTTCTTC. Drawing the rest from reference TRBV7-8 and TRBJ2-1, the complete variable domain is GAGVSQSPRYKVAKRGQDVALRCDPISGHVSLFWYQQALGQGPEFLTYFQNEAQLDKSGLPSDRFFAERPEGSVSTLKIQRTQQEDSAVYLCASSLGYEGEQFFGPGTRLTVL.

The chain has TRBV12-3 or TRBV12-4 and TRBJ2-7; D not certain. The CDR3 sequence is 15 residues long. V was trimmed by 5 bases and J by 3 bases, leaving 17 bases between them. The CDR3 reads CASSAFPSGYYEQYF. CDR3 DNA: TGTGCCAGCAGTGCCTTTCCGTCCGGGTACTACGAGCAGTACTTC.

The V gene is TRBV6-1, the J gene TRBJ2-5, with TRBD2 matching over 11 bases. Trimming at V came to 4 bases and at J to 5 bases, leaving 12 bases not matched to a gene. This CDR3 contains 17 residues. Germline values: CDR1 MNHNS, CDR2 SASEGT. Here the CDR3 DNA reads TGTGCCAGCAGTGCCTTGGGGGGGACTAGCGGATATGAGACCCAGTACTTC. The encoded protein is CASSALGGTSGYETQYF.

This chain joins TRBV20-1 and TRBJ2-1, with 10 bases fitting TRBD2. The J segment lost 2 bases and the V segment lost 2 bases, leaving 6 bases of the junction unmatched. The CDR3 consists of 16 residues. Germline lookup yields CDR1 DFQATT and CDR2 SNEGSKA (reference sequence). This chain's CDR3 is CSARKSGRAPYNEQFF. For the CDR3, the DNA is TGCAGTGCTAGAAAAAGCGGGAGGGCCCCCTACAATGAGCAGTTCTTC.

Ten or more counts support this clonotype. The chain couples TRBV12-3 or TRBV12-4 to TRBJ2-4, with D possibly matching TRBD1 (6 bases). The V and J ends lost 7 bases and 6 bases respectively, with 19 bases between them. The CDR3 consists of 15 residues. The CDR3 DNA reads TGTGCCAGCACCAAGGGGGTTCCTCTGGGAAACATTCAGTACTTC. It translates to CASTKGVPLGNIQYF.